This T cell receptor beta chain was recovered during a study of blood T cell repertoires in COVID-19. This clone was found a few times. As handled by the study authors: By means of reference gene primer amplification, nucleated cell counts were estimated. Sequencing used immunoSEQ multiplex PCR; TCRdb keeps in-frame clones, though not all of them. Clonal size and the V and J genes are those of that table, whereas D and trimming came from the DNA. This table has 110,000 to 150,000 clones, roughly 88% appearing once. The length of the CDR3 is 13 residues. Trimming cost V 7 bases and J 6 bases, with 12 bases left between them.

The sample comprised peripheral blood. The rearrangement uses TRBV12-3 or TRBV12-4 and TRBJ2-2; a weak D match, TRBD1 (5 bases). The TCR originated in a woman aged 45-65 years with acute or convalescent COVID-19. The DNA for the CDR3 is TGTGCCAGCAACGATATAGGGGCCGGGGAGCTGTTTTTT. It encodes CASNDIGAGELFF.